These T cell receptor beta chains were read from a single sample in a study of blood T cell repertoires in COVID-19. Clones were sequenced by immunoSEQ multiplex PCR, and TCRdb holds only the in-frame ones, with some missing. The sample carries about 240,000 clones, roughly 87% recorded once. The sequencing input was peripheral blood. These receptors were collected from a woman aged 30 to 39 with acute or convalescent COVID-19. Each CDR3 is given without its conserved first and last residue. Each record gives: V gene, CDR3 protein.

v_call: TRBV5-1
cdr3_aa: ASIPTSGRLNEQF

v_call: TRBV5-6
cdr3_aa: ASSSTGLSNQPQH

v_call: TRBV6-5
cdr3_aa: ASSRPPGAGYGYT

v_call: TRBV27
cdr3_aa: ASSSPPPQGTRGYGYT

v_call: TRBV6-5
cdr3_aa: ASSYRLAGGYNEQF

v_call: TRBV5-1
cdr3_aa: ASTTLGADTDTQY

v_call: TRBV19
cdr3_aa: ASSTLAANEQF

v_call: TRBV27
cdr3_aa: ATTFLGRTGELF

v_call: TRBV5-1
cdr3_aa: ASSFHSGSGTGELF

v_call: TRBV7-8
cdr3_aa: ASSERDSSYEQY

v_call: TRBV3-1/TRBV3-2
cdr3_aa: ASSPWQGVVYGYT

v_call: TRBV27
cdr3_aa: ASSLFQNTEAF

v_call: TRBV19
cdr3_aa: ASSMMQGDEKLF

v_call: TRBV4-1
cdr3_aa: ASSQGLAINSYEQY

v_call: TRBV9
cdr3_aa: ASSVGEAANSPLH

v_call: TRBV4-1
cdr3_aa: ASSQGTGRSYNEQF

v_call: TRBV29-1
cdr3_aa: SVGHPSYEQY

v_call: TRBV29-1
cdr3_aa: SVEDQGGWSGNTIY

v_call: TRBV5-6
cdr3_aa: ASSFDLAVNNEQF

v_call: TRBV5-1
cdr3_aa: ASSLLGQTEAF

v_call: TRBV27
cdr3_aa: ASSYDTGIGELF

v_call: TRBV6-5
cdr3_aa: ASSYIGDREAF

v_call: TRBV4-3
cdr3_aa: ASSRWGLAGGETQY

v_call: TRBV6-5
cdr3_aa: ASQYTGELF

v_call: TRBV18
cdr3_aa: ASSPRDFADTQY

v_call: TRBV19
cdr3_aa: ASSPNIQGSYEQY

v_call: TRBV21-1
cdr3_aa: ASSNLPGTLGDTIY

v_call: TRBV6-5
cdr3_aa: ATTLAGVDEQY

v_call: TRBV19
cdr3_aa: ASSIPGTEAF

v_call: TRBV23-1
cdr3_aa: ASTPSSGKYEQY

v_call: TRBV27
cdr3_aa: ASSTPGRRDQPQH

v_call: TRBV6-6
cdr3_aa: ASDSSGANVLT

v_call: TRBV6-2/TRBV6-3
cdr3_aa: ASSHVRGRRTSVS

v_call: TRBV30
cdr3_aa: AWSGLGTVGNTIY

v_call: TRBV11-3
cdr3_aa: ASSFWRSGEQY

v_call: TRBV7-2
cdr3_aa: ASSRDTNQPQH

v_call: TRBV7-9
cdr3_aa: ASSLLNYGYT

v_call: TRBV2
cdr3_aa: ASSWRERWDEQF

v_call: TRBV6-2/TRBV6-3
cdr3_aa: ASSAGDSSSGNTIY

v_call: TRBV10-3
cdr3_aa: AIRTRGPYGYT

v_call: TRBV5-1
cdr3_aa: ASSLVVGTDTQY

v_call: TRBV9
cdr3_aa: ASSEGFTEAF

v_call: TRBV2
cdr3_aa: ASSGEGSGTEAF

v_call: TRBV5-6
cdr3_aa: ASSGRTGSSLRVFGYT

v_call: TRBV29-1
cdr3_aa: SVEGVGLAGSSYEQY

v_call: TRBV5-1
cdr3_aa: ASSLLGTGLTYEQY

v_call: TRBV29-1
cdr3_aa: SVCVGRESSYNEQF

v_call: TRBV7-2
cdr3_aa: ASSLLRAGDSQGELF

v_call: TRBV11-2
cdr3_aa: ASTPGTSAGTDTQY

v_call: TRBV9
cdr3_aa: ASSVVDRADTEAF

v_call: TRBV19
cdr3_aa: ASSKTGNEQF